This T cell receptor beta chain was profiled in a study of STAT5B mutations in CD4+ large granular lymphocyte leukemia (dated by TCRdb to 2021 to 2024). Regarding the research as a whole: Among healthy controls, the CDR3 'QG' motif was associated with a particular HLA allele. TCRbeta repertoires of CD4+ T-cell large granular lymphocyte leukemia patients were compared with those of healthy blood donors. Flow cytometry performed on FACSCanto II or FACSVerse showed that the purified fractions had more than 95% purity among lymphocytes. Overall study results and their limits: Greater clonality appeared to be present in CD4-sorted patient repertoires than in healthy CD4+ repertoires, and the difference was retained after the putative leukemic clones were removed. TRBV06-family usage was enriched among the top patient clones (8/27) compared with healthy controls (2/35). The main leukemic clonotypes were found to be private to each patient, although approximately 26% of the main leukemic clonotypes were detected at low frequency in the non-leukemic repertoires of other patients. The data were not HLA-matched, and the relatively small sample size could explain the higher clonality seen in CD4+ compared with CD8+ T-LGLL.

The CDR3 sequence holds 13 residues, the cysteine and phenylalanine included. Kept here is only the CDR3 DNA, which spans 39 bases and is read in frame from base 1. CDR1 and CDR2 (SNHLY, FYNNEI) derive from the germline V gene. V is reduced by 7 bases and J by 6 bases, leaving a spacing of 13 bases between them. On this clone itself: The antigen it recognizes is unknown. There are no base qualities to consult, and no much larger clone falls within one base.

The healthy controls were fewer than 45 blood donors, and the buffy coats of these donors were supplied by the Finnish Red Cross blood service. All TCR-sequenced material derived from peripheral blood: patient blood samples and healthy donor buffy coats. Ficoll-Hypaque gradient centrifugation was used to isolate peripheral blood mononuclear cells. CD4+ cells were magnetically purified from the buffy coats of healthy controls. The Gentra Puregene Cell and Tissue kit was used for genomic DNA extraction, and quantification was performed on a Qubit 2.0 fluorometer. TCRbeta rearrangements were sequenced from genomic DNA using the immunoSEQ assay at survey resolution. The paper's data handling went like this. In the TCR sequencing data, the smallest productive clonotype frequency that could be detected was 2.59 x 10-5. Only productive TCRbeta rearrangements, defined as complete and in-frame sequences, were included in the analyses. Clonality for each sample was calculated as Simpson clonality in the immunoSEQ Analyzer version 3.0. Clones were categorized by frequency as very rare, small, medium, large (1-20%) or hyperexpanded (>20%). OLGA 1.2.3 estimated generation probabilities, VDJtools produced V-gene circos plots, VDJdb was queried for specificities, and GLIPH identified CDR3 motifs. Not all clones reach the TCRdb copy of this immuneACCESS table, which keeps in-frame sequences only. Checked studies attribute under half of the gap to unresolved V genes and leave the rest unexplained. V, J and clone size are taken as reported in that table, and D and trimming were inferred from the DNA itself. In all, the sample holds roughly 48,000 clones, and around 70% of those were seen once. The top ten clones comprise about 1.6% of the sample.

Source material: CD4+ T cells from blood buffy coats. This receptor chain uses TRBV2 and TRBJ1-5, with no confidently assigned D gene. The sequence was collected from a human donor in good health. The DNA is TGTGCCAGCATTTCCGAGTTGGGTCAGCCCCAGCATTTT. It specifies CASISELGQPQHF. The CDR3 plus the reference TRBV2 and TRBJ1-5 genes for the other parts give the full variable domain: EPEVTQTPSHQVTQMGQEVILRCVPISNHLYFYWYRQILGQKVEFLVSFYNNEISEKSEIFDDQFSVERPDGSNFTLKIRSTKLEDSAMYFCASISELGQPQHFGDGTRLSIL.